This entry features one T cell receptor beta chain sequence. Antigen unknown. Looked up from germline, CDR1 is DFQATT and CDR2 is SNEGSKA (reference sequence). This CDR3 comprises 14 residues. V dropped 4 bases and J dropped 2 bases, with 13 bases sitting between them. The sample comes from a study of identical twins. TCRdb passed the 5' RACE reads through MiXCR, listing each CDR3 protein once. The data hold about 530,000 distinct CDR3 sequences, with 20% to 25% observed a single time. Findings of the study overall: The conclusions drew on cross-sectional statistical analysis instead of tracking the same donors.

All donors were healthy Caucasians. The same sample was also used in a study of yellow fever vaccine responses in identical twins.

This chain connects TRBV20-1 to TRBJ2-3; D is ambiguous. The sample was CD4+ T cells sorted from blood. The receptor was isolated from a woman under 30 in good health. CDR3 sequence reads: CSAKGFWNTDTQYF. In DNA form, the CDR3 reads TGCAGTGCTAAAGGGTTTTGGAACACAGATACGCAGTATTTT.